This T cell receptor beta chain derives from a study of control samples from healthy donors and cancer patients (dated by TCRdb to 2018 to 2020). This clone was observed once. Its antigen specificity is not known. One end of the junction is discordant with germline, which a read error may explain. Libraries were made using the immunoSEQ multiplex PCR assay. Not all clones reach the TCRdb copy of this immuneACCESS table, which keeps in-frame sequences only. Checked studies attribute under half of the gap to unresolved V genes and leave the rest unexplained. The sample data list approximately 100,000 clones, and about 89% of these were observed just once. 7.8% of the sample belongs to the ten largest clones. The CDR3 sequence holds 12 residues, the cysteine and phenylalanine included. Here the CDR3 DNA is all that survives: 36 bases in frame from base 1. CDR1 is given as LNHDA and CDR2 as SQIVND, both from the germline V gene (reference sequence).

The chain was built from TRBV19 and TRBJ1-2; 7 central bases correspond to TRBD1. The sample was blood. This receptor was identified in a man aged 30 to 45 in good health. The CDR3 protein is CASRDRDYDYTF. The sequenced DNA: TGTGCCAGTAGAGACAGGGACTATGACTACACCTTC.